This T cell receptor beta chain was captured in a study of blood T cell repertoires in COVID-19 (dated by TCRdb to the early 2020s). Context from the whole study: Samples covering the acute and convalescent phases of COVID-19 were provided by collaborators in the United States, Italy and Spain. The prospective study material was composed of cDNA or gDNA derived from T cells, B-cell-depleted T cells, or PBMCs. The dataset comprised deeply sampled blood TCRbeta repertoires from subjects exposed to, actively infected with, or recovered from COVID-19. The repertoires were made available in a free public database intended to serve as a resource for research on the immune response to SARS-CoV-2. Samples were obtained from the ongoing ImmuneRACE study (first 160 participants) and from over 1,000 subjects provided by 6 global collaborators. The sample metadata nearly always contained a de-identified subject ID, COVID-19 status, age in years and sex. Where available, HLA class I and class II types were obtained from metadata supplied by the sample provider rather than from assay-based typing.

The immunoSEQ Assay, a bias-controlled multiplex PCR, was used to amplify TCRbeta CDR3 regions from genomic DNA. As for how the authors treated the data: The number of nucleated cells in each sample was estimated from the amplification of reference gene primers within the assay. Sequence reads were collapsed and filtered to measure the absolute abundance of every unique TCRbeta CDR3 rearrangement. For each sample, productive Simpson clonality was calculated as the square root of Simpson's diversity index across productive rearrangements. Held by TCRdb, this immuneACCESS table contains in-frame sequences only and omits some clones. Under half of the omission traces to an unresolved V gene where checked; the cause of the rest is unknown. Clonal size and the V and J genes are those of that table, whereas D and trimming came from the DNA. In this sample the table shows 180,000 or so clones, roughly 90% of which occur a single time. In total, the top ten clones hold 1.5% to 2% of the sample.

Worth noting for this clone: The clone's antigen remains unknown. No much larger clone exists at a distance of one base, and base qualities are not known.

General study outcomes and caveats: The quantity of clinical and demographic metadata differed by source and by participant and was supplied without curation.

There are 17 amino acids in the CDR3, from cysteine to phenylalanine inclusive. The kept DNA is CDR3 alone, 51 bases in frame from the first base. Reading the germline V gene gives CDR1 KGHSH and CDR2 LQKENI. V loses 3 bases of germline sequence and J loses 5 bases, and the interval between the two ends is 19 bases. The collaborating institutions used their own protocols to collect whole blood in K2EDTA tubes. Collaborator samples were shipped for TCRbeta analysis as frozen whole blood, isolated PBMCs, or DNA extracted from either sample type. The TCR comes from a man between 18 and 29 years old with active or convalescent COVID-19. The sequence is built from TRBV18 and TRBJ2-2; TRBD2 might be the D gene, on 5 matching bases. The sequenced material came from peripheral blood. The CDR3 amino acid sequence is: CASSPSSPGFETGELFF. The DNA sequence is TGTGCCAGCTCACCGTCTAGCCCGGGGTTTGAAACCGGGGAGCTGTTTTTT. Extended through the reference TRBV18 and TRBJ2-2 proteins, this CDR3 yields the full variable domain: NAGVMQNPRHLVRRRGQEARLRCSPMKGHSHVYWYRQLPEEGLKFMVYLQKENIIDESGMPKERFSAEFPKEGPSILRIQQVVRGDSAAYFCASSPSSPGFETGELFFGEGSRLTVL.